The TCR beta chain described here comes from a study of blood T cell repertoires in COVID-19. Assay: immunoSEQ multiplex PCR; the TCRdb copy retains only in-frame clones and omits some. The sample has 70,000 to 80,000 clones; 86% are singletons. Per germline, CDR1 LGHDT and CDR2 YNNKEL (reference sequence). This CDR3 spans 14 amino acids. The ends lost 4 bases at V and 9 bases at J; junction bases unmatched: 5. This TCR came from an elderly man in a cohort sampled during active COVID-19. The sequenced sample was peripheral blood. The rearrangement uses TRBV3-1 (or the pseudogene TRBV3-2) and TRBJ1-6; 8 bases agree with TRBD1. The CDR3 here is CASSPGQGGSPLHF. CDR3 nucleotide sequence: TGTGCCAGCAGCCCTGGACAGGGCGGTTCACCCCTCCACTTT.